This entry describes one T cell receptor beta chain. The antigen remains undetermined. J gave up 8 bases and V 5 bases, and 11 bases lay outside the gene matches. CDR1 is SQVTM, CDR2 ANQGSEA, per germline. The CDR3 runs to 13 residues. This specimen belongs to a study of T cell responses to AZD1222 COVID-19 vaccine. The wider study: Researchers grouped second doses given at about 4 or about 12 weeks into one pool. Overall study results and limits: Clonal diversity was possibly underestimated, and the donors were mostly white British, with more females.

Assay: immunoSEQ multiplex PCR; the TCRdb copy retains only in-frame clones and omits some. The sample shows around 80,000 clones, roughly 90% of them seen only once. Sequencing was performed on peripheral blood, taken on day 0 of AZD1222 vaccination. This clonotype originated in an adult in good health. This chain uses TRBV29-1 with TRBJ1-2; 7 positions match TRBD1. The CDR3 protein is CSVSKDRWDGYTF. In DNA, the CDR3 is TGCAGCGTTTCTAAGGACAGGTGGGACGGCTACACCTTC.